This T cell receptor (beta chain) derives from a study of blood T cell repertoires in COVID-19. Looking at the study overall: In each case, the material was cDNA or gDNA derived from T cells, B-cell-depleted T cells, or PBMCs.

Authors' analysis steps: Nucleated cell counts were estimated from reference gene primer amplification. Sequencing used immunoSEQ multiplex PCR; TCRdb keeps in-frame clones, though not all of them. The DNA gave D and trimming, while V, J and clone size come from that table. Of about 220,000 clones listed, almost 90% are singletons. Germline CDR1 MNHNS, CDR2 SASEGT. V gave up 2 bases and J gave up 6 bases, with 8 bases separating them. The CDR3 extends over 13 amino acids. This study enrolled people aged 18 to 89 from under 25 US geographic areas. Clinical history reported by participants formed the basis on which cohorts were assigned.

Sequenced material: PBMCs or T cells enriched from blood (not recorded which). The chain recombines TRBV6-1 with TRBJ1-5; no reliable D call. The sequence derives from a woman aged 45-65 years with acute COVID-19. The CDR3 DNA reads TGTGCCAGCAGTGAATCGGGGTTTCAGCCCCAGCATTTT. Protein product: CASSESGFQPQHF.